These 9 T cell receptor beta chains were sequenced from one sample in a study of T cell responses to AZD1222 COVID-19 vaccine. Using immunoSEQ multiplex PCR, the repertoire was profiled, and TCRdb retains in-frame clones only, with some absent. The repertoire has some 130,000 clones, roughly 93% of them found once; the top ten carry under 1.2%. Sequencing was performed on peripheral blood, taken 28 days after the second AZD1222 dose. These receptors came from an adult who received the AZD1222 COVID-19 vaccine.

As for this clone: This sample includes further DNA sequences coding for the same CDR3. This chain joins TRBV11-1 and TRBJ1-1; D is ambiguous. CDR3 length: 12 amino acids. From germline, CDR1 is SGHAT and CDR2 FQDESV (reference sequence). V shed 5 bases and J shed 4 bases, with 8 bases lying between them. The DNA for the CDR3 is TGTGCCAGCAGCCTAGGCCGCACTGAAGCTTTCTTT. Translated: CASSLGRTEAFF.

The chain links TRBV7-8 to TRBJ1-1; D call uncertain. V was shortened by 3 bases and J by 10 bases, with 15 bases between the two germline ends. CDR3 length equals 13 residues. The germline V gene has CDR1 SGHVS and CDR2 FQNEAQ. CDR3 bases: TGTGCCAGCAGCTTCGAGGTGGGCTCAGGAGCTTTCTTT. The encoded protein is CASSFEVGSGAFF.

The chain is built from TRBV2 and TRBJ2-5; the D gene is possibly TRBD1 (7 bases). CDR3 length: 14 residues. CDR1 and CDR2 (germline): SNHLY, FYNNEI. Trimming left V 10 bases short and J 1 base short, with 16 bases between. The CDR3 protein is CANRPQGGQETQYF. The DNA for the CDR3 is TGTGCCAACCGACCCCAGGGGGGCCAAGAGACCCAGTACTTC.

This chain links TRBV28 with TRBJ1-4; D unclear. Trimming pared 5 bases from V and 4 bases from J, leaving 11 bases between. Germline V gene lookup returns CDR1 MDHEN and CDR2 SYDVKM. This CDR3 comprises 14 residues. CDR3 DNA: TGTGCCAGCAGTCGACTCGGGGATAATGAAAAACTGTTTTTT. Amino acids: CASSRLGDNEKLFF.

The chain couples TRBV19 to TRBJ1-5, with a possible D match to TRBD1 (5 bases). The CDR3 totals 14 residues. Between the trimmed V and J ends, which lost 7 bases and 6 bases, there was a span of 16 bases. CDR1 LNHDA and CDR2 SQIVND come from the germline V gene (reference sequence). The CDR3 here is CASTGTGYSQPQHF. The CDR3 DNA follows: TGTGCCAGTACAGGGACGGGATATAGTCAGCCCCAGCATTTT.

The chain has TRBV27 and TRBJ1-5, with a tentative D call TRBD1 (6 bases). V shed 6 bases and J shed 0 bases, with 12 bases lying between them. This CDR3 contains 15 residues. Germline V gene sequence: CDR1 MNHEY, CDR2 SMNVEV (reference sequence). The CDR3, as DNA: TGTGCCAGCAGCCACAGGGAGGGTAGCAATCAGCCCCAGCATTTT. Its translation: CASSHREGSNQPQHF.

J is TRBJ1-1 and V is TRBV6-5, with D uncertain. Germline values: CDR1 MNHEY, CDR2 SVGAGI. The CDR3 spans 12 residues. V dropped 11 bases and J dropped 1 base, with 11 bases sitting between them. This chain's CDR3 is CAARTRNTEAFF. CDR3 nucleotides: TGTGCCGCCCGAACCAGGAACACTGAAGCTTTCTTT.

This clone was observed once. The gene calls are TRBV28 and TRBJ1-1, with no clear D. V lost 6 bases to trimming and J lost 4 bases, with 9 bases between them. From germline, CDR1 is MDHEN and CDR2 SYDVKM. The CDR3 totals 12 residues. The CDR3 loop is CASRRRSTEAFF. The CDR3 DNA reads TGTGCCAGCAGGCGGAGGAGCACTGAAGCTTTCTTT.

The rearrangement joins TRBV27 to TRBJ1-2; possible D gene TRBD1, 6 bases. V lost 2 bases, J lost 4 bases, and 11 bases lay in between. CDR3 length: 14 residues. Germline assignment: CDR1 MNHEY and CDR2 SMNVEV (reference sequence). The CDR3 coding sequence is TGTGCCAGCAGTTTAGGGGGGCCTGGCTATGGCTACACCTTC. Its protein is CASSLGGPGYGYTF.